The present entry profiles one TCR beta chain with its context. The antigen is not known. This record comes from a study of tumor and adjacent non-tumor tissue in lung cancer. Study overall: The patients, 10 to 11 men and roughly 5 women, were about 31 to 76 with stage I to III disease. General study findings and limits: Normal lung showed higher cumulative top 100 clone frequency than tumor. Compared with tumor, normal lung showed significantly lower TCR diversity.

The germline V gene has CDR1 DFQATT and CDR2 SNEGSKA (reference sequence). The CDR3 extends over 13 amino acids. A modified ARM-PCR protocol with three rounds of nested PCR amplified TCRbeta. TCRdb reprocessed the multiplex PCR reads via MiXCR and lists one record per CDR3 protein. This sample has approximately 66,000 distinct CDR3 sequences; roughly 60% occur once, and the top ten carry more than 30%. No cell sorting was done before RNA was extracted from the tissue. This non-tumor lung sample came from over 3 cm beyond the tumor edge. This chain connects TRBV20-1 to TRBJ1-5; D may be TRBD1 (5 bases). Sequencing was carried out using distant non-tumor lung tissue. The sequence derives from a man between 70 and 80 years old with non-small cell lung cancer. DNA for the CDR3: TGCAGCGTTGGGGCTTTGTTCGATCAGCCCCAGCATTTT. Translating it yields CSVGALFDQPQHF.